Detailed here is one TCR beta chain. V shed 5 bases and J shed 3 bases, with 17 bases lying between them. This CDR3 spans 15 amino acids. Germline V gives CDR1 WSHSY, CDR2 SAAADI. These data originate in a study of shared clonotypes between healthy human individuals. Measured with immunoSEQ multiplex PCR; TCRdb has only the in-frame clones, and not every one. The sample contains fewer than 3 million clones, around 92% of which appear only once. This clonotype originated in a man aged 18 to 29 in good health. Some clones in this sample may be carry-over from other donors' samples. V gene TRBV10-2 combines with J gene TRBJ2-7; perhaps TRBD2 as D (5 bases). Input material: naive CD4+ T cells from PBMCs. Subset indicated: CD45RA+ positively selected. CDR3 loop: CASSPRLPGNYEQYF. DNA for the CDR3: TGCGCCAGCAGTCCGAGGCTTCCGGGGAACTACGAGCAGTACTTC.